This T cell receptor beta chain appears in the sequencing data of a study of vaccination effects on CD4 cells after COVID-19. Overall study findings and caveats: Vaccine- and infection-induced clones showed marked clonal contraction late following vaccination.

Trimming shortened V by 7 bases and J by 10 bases, and 20 bases separated the two germline ends. The germline V gene has CDR1 SNHLY and CDR2 FYNNEI. This CDR3 region has 15 residues. This clone was recorded a few times. The antigen remains unidentified. Before any sequencing was done, the ViraFEST assay used viral peptide pools to expand antigen-specific CD4+ T cells. Upon completion of 10 to 11 days in culture, CD4+ T cells were isolated. Confirmation by PCR established that the person had SARS-CoV-2 infection between March and December 2020. At days 3 and 7, half of the medium was exchanged for IL-2 medium. Profiled with immunoSEQ multiplex PCR; TCRdb holds only in-frame clones, not every one. The data show 40,000 or so clones, 75% seen once.

The material was CD4+ T cells from PBMCs cultured with a peptide pool, obtained before COVID-19 vaccination. This TCR was sampled from a human donor who had a prior SARS-CoV-2 infection. The chain uses TRBV2 and TRBJ1-6, with TRBD1 as a possible D gene (6 bases). The CDR3 bases are TGTGCCAGCACCCCAGAGACAGGCCTAGGGTCACCCCTCCACTTT. It is translated as CASTPETGLGSPLHF.